A selection of T cell receptor beta chains follows, all from one sample in a study of CD8 T cells in Susac syndrome. Using its own MiXCR run on the immunoSEQ multiplex PCR reads, TCRdb lists one record per CDR3 protein. Of under 85,000 distinct CDR3 sequences listed, over 85% are singletons. What was sequenced was CD8+ T cells from PBMCs. The receptors stem from a human donor with Susac syndrome. Each CDR3 is given with its conserved first and last residue. A D gene is named only where the DNA matches it firmly. Some rows mark clone size as missing; the rest say once, few, many or name a class of expanded clone.

V,J,D,size,DNA,CDR3
TRBV5-4,TRBJ2-1,NA,NA,TGTGCCAGCAGCTCTACAGGGCTGGATGAGCAGTTCTTC,CASSSTGLDEQFF
TRBV20-1,TRBJ1-2,NA,once,TGCAGTGCTAGAGGGTGGGACAATGAGAACTATGGCTACACCTTC,CSARGWDNENYGYTF
TRBV7-9,TRBJ1-2,TRBD1,NA,TGTGCCAGCAGCACAGGACAGGTCTATGGCTACACCTTC,CASSTGQVYGYTF
TRBV15,TRBJ2-7,TRBD2,once,TGTGCCACCAGCAGAGAAGGGACTGGCGGGAGCTACGAGCAGTACTTC,CATSREGTGGSYEQYF
TRBV15,TRBJ1-5,NA,NA,TGTGCCACCAGCAGGGGATCTGGGTACAATCAGCCCCAGCATTTT,CATSRGSGYNQPQHF
TRBV19,TRBJ2-1,TRBD1,NA,TGTGCCAGTAGTGTAACCGGGACAGGGGTTTACAATGAGCAGTTCTTC,CASSVTGTGVYNEQFF
TRBV20-1,TRBJ2-1,TRBD2,NA,TGCAGTGCTAGACTTAAGACTAGCGGAGACTACAATGAGCAGTTCTTC,CSARLKTSGDYNEQFF
TRBV5-4,TRBJ1-2,NA,NA,TGTGCCAGCAGCTCGACGGAGAACTATGGCTACACCTTC,CASSSTENYGYTF
TRBV29-1,TRBJ2-7,NA,once,TGCAGCGTTGGGGGGCAGGTCTCCTACGAGCAGTACTTC,CSVGGQVSYEQYF
TRBV7-2,TRBJ2-1,NA,NA,TGTGCCAGCAGCCGTTCGGGATACAATGAGCAGTTCTTC,CASSRSGYNEQFF
TRBV6-6,TRBJ2-7,TRBD2,NA,TGTGCCAGCAGTTACGAAAGCGGGGTAGGCTACGAGCAGTACTTC,CASSYESGVGYEQYF
TRBV30,TRBJ2-7,NA,NA,TGTGCCTGGAGTGGGGTTTCCAGCTCCTACGAGCAGTACTTC,CAWSGVSSSYEQYF
TRBV5-1,TRBJ2-5,TRBD1,once,TGCGCCAGCAGCCAGGACAGGGGAGAGTACTTC,CASSQDRGEYF
TRBV28,TRBJ2-7,NA,NA,TGTGCCAGCAGTTTATACCCAGAGGGGGAGACGACCTCCTACGAGCAGTACTTC,CASSLYPEGETTSYEQYF
TRBV11-2,TRBJ1-3,TRBD1,once,TGTGCCAGCAGCGCGGGACAGGCTGGAAACACCATATATTTT,CASSAGQAGNTIYF
TRBV5-6,TRBJ1-5,TRBD1,NA,TGTGCCAGCAGCTTCGAGGACAGGGAGCCCCAGCATTTT,CASSFEDREPQHF
TRBV20-1,TRBJ1-5,TRBD1,once,TGCAGTGCTACGACAGGGGACCGCAATCAGCCCCAGCATTTT,CSATTGDRNQPQHF
TRBV5-1,TRBJ1-2,NA,NA,TGCGCCAGCAGCTTGGAACCCGGCGGCTACACCTTC,CASSLEPGGYTF
TRBV29-1,TRBJ1-2,NA,NA,TGCAGCGTTGAGTCTGTTGACTATGGCTACACCTTC,CSVESVDYGYTF
TRBV4-3,TRBJ2-7,TRBD1,NA,TGCGCCAGCAGCCTCGGGACAGGGGGTCCCTACGAGCAGTACTTC,CASSLGTGGPYEQYF
TRBV20-1,TRBJ2-2,NA,NA,TGCAGTGCTAGCCCTACCGGGGAGCTGTTTTTT,CSASPTGELFF
TRBV27,TRBJ2-5,NA,NA,TGTGCCAGCAGCCCCGGCGGCTCCCAAGAGACCCAGTACTTC,CASSPGGSQETQYF
TRBV20-1,TRBJ2-7,NA,NA,TGCAGTGCTAGCGCGTACGAGCAGTACTTC,CSASAYEQYF
TRBV18,TRBJ2-3,NA,few,TGTGCCAGCTCGCCCTACGAGGGGTGGACAGATACGCAGTATTTT,CASSPYEGWTDTQYF
TRBV27,TRBJ1-5,NA,NA,TGTGCCAGCAGTCCCCTAGGACAGAACGGTCAGCCCCAGCATTTT,CASSPLGQNGQPQHF
TRBV10-3,TRBJ2-7,NA,NA,TGTGCCATCAGTGACATCGACAGCTCCTACGAGCAGTACTTC,CAISDIDSSYEQYF
TRBV6-6,TRBJ2-7,NA,NA,TGTGCCAGCAGTTACTCCTTAGGGGCCTACGAGCAGTACTTC,CASSYSLGAYEQYF
TRBV7-9,TRBJ2-7,NA,NA,TGTGCCAGCAGCTTAGTATCTGGTCCCGCCTCCTACGAGCAGTACTTC,CASSLVSGPASYEQYF
TRBV29-1,TRBJ2-1,NA,NA,TGCAGCGTTAGGGACTCGACCTCCTACAATGAGCAGTTCTTC,CSVRDSTSYNEQFF
TRBV9,TRBJ2-5,NA,NA,TGTGCCAGCAGCGCCCTGACAGGACGCCAAGAGACCCAGTACTTC,CASSALTGRQETQYF
TRBV18,TRBJ2-5,NA,once,TGTGCCAGCTCCCCCCGCGAGTTGTACCAAGAGACCCAGTACTTC,CASSPRELYQETQYF
TRBV20-1,TRBJ1-1,NA,NA,TGCAGTCCCCAGGGTGGCGGGACTGAAGCTTTCTTT,CSPQGGGTEAFF
TRBV4-3,TRBJ2-1,NA,NA,TGCGCCAGCAGCCAAGATGCGGGCACCTCCTACAATGAGCAGTTCTTC,CASSQDAGTSYNEQFF
TRBV9,TRBJ2-6,NA,NA,TGTGCCAGCAGCGTAGATGGGGCTGGGGCCAACGTCCTGACTTTC,CASSVDGAGANVLTF
TRBV13,TRBJ2-7,NA,once,TGTGCCAGCAGCTTGGCTAGCAGGTCCTACGAGCAGTACTTC,CASSLASRSYEQYF
TRBV5-6,TRBJ1-4,NA,once,TGTGCCAGCAGCTCGGGTGGGGAAAAACTGTTTTTT,CASSSGGEKLFF
TRBV9,TRBJ2-7,TRBD2,NA,TGTGCCAGCAGCGTGGGACTAGCGGGAGGTCTCGGGGACGAGCAGTACTTC,CASSVGLAGGLGDEQYF
TRBV19,TRBJ2-5,TRBD1,NA,TGTGCCAGTAGTGCCCAAGCCAGGGGGCGAAAAGAGACCCAGTACTTC,CASSAQARGRKETQYF
TRBV3-1,TRBJ2-1,NA,NA,TGTGCCAGCAGCCAAGTCTGGGTAGGCGAAAATGAGCAGTTCTTC,CASSQVWVGENEQFF
TRBV7-8,TRBJ1-2,NA,NA,TGTGCCAGCAGCTTAGATGGCTGGAGTAACTATGGCTACACCTTC,CASSLDGWSNYGYTF
TRBV9,TRBJ2-7,NA,NA,TGTGCCAGCAGCGTACCAGGGATCCGCGAGCAGTACTTC,CASSVPGIREQYF
TRBV10-2,TRBJ1-2,TRBD1,NA,TGCGCCAGCAGTGACGCCCTCGGGACAGACTATGGCTACACCTTC,CASSDALGTDYGYTF
TRBV15,TRBJ2-1,NA,NA,TGTGCCACCAGCAGAGAAAGACGGGGGCCATCTTACAATGAGCAGTTCTTC,CATSRERRGPSYNEQFF
TRBV7-9,TRBJ2-1,NA,NA,TGTGCCAGCAGCTTAGGGTCAGTAGATGAGCAGTTCTTC,CASSLGSVDEQFF
TRBV30,TRBJ2-7,NA,NA,TGTGCCTGGAACCATCCGTTGGGGGCCTACGAGCAGTACTTC,CAWNHPLGAYEQYF